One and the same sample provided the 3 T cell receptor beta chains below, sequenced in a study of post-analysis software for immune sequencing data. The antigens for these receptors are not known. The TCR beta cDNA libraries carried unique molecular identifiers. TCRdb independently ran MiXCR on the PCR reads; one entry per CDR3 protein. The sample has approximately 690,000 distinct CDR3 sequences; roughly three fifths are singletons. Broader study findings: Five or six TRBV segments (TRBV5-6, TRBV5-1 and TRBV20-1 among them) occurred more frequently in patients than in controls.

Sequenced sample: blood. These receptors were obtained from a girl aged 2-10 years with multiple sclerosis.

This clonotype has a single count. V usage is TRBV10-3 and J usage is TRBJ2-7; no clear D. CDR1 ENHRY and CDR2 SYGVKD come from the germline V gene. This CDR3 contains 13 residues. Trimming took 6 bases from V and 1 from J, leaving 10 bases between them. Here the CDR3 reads CAIRDGRSYEQYF. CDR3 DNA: TGTGCCATCAGAGACGGCAGATCCTACGAGCAGTACTTC.

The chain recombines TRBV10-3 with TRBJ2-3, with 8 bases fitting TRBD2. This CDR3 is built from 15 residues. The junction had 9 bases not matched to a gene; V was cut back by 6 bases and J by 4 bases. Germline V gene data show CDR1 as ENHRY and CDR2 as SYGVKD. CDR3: CAISRGSGRADTQYF. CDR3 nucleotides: TGTGCCATCAGCCGAGGGAGCGGGAGAGCAGATACGCAGTATTTT.

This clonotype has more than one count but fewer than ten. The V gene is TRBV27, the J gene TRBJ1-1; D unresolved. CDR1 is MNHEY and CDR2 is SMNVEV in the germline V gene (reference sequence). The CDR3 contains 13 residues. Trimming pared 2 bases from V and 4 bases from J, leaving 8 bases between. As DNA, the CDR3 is TGTGCCAGCAGTTTACGGGAGGGCACTGAAGCTTTCTTT. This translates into CASSLREGTEAFF.